This TCR beta chain was observed in a study of blood T cell repertoires in COVID-19. The CDR3 length is 14 residues. Germline V CDR1 and CDR2: MDHEN, SYDVKM. The V gene end was trimmed by 2 bases and the J gene end by 5 bases; junction bases not matched to a gene: 3. Profiling relied on immunoSEQ multiplex PCR, and the TCRdb table lists in-frame clones only, not all of them. The data show under 100,000 clones, about 90% seen once. The sample comprised peripheral blood. The chain carries TRBV28 and TRBJ1-1; 9 bases line up with TRBD1. This clonotype was obtained from a male donor with acute or convalescent COVID-19. The CDR3 nucleotides are TGTGCCAGCAGTTTAAACAGGGGGCCTACTGAAGCTTTCTTT. Amino acids: CASSLNRGPTEAFF. The complete variable domain, with remaining parts taken from reference TRBV28 and TRBJ1-1, reads DVKVTQSSRYLVKRTGEKVFLECVQDMDHENMFWYRQDPGLGLRLIYFSYDVKMKEKGDIPEGYSVSREKKERFSLILESASTNQTSMYLCASSLNRGPTEAFFGQGTRLTVV.